The 18 T cell receptor beta chains given below trace back to one sample, sequenced in a study of blood T cell repertoires in COVID-19. Here immunoSEQ multiplex PCR was the method, and the copy in TCRdb shows in-frame clones only, minus some. The sample shows over 250,000 clones, 89% of them seen only once. The sample taken for sequencing was peripheral blood. These receptors all stem from an older woman with acute or convalescent COVID-19.

The chain is built from TRBV24-1 and TRBJ1-2; D remains ambiguous. V was trimmed by 3 bases and J by 5 bases, leaving 9 bases between them. Germline V lookup: CDR1 KGHDR, CDR2 SFDVKD. This CDR3 comprises 13 residues. This CDR3 is CATSDGELYGYTF. For the CDR3, the DNA is TGTGCCACCAGTGATGGAGAGCTTTATGGCTACACCTTC.

The chain employs TRBV7-2 and TRBJ1-5, with 11 bases fitting TRBD1. From germline, CDR1 is SGHTA and CDR2 FQGNSA. Unmatched junction bases numbered 2, after V lost 4 bases and J lost 3 bases. CDR3 length: 15 residues. The CDR3, as DNA: TGTGCCAGCAGCTCCGGACAGGGGGCCAATCAGCCCCAGCATTTT. Translation gives CASSSGQGANQPQHF.

The chain is built from TRBV7-8 and TRBJ2-1, with TRBD1 identical over 9 bases. V shed 5 bases, J shed 7 bases, and the junction held 9 bases outside the gene matches. This CDR3 spans 15 amino acids. The germline V gene encodes CDR1 SGHVS and CDR2 FQNEAQ. CDR3 sequence: CASSPGTGYRNEQFF. The CDR3 DNA sequence: TGTGCCAGCAGCCCCGGGACAGGGTATAGGAATGAGCAGTTCTTC.

The V and J genes are TRBV9 and TRBJ1-1; D remains unclear. This CDR3 spans 15 amino acids. V dropped 4 bases and J dropped 3 bases, with 16 bases sitting between them. The germline V gene encodes CDR1 SGDLS and CDR2 YYNGEE. CDR3 in DNA: TGTGCCAGCAGCCCTCCCCCGGGGAGGGACACTGAAGCTTTCTTT. Its protein is CASSPPPGRDTEAFF.

This chain joins TRBV29-1 and TRBJ2-4; 9 bases are a match to TRBD1. The length of the CDR3 is 12 residues. Germline CDR1 and CDR2: SQVTM and ANQGSEA. V lost 7 bases, J lost 7 bases, and 5 bases stayed unmatched. CDR3 bases: TGCAGCGGCAAGACAGGGGGGAACATTCAGTACTTC. This codes for CSGKTGGNIQYF.

V and J are TRBV4-2 and TRBJ2-1, with D hard to call. Germline CDR1 is LGHNA and CDR2 is YNFKEQ. CDR3 length: 16 residues. Trimming shortened V by 0 bases and J by 5 bases, and 14 bases separated the two germline ends. CDR3 residues: CASSQEGQSPNNEQFF. The CDR3 DNA follows: TGTGCCAGCAGCCAAGAGGGCCAGTCGCCCAACAATGAGCAGTTCTTC.

The chain recombines TRBV28 with TRBJ1-5, with D tentatively TRBD1 (6 bases). Trimming cost V 1 base and J 2 bases, with 12 bases left between them. The CDR3 totals 16 residues. Germline-derived CDR1 and CDR2 are MDHEN and SYDVKM. In DNA form, the CDR3 reads TGTGCCAGCAGTTTATATCCAGGGGTGGGCAATCAGCCCCAGCATTTT. As protein: CASSLYPGVGNQPQHF.

The chain links TRBV9 to TRBJ2-6; 10 bases are shared with TRBD2. Trimming removed 0 bases from V and 2 bases from J; junction bases left unmatched: 5. This CDR3 contains 18 residues. The germline V gene has CDR1 SGDLS and CDR2 YYNGEE. The CDR3 DNA reads as TGTGCCAGCAGCGTAGCTCCCAGCGGGAGGGCTGGGGCCAACGTCCTGACTTTC. Its protein product is CASSVAPSGRAGANVLTF.

About this clone itself: The junction departs from the called germline gene at one end, perhaps through a read error. This chain joins TRBV30 and TRBJ2-3; 9 bases agree with TRBD2. The germline V gene encodes CDR1 GTSNPN and CDR2 SVGIG (reference sequence). This CDR3 contains 12 residues. The CDR3 coding sequence is TGTGCCTGGAGTGTACAAAGCGGGAGGTCTCTTTTT. Residues: CAWSVQSGRSLF.

This clone was seen a single time. This chain links TRBV19 with TRBJ1-1; 8 bases fit TRBD1. Germline loops: CDR1 LNHDA, CDR2 SQIVND (reference sequence). This CDR3 comprises 14 residues. The junction had 10 bases not matched to a gene; V was cut back by 10 bases and J by 3 bases. CDR3 in amino acids: CATSQGARDTEAFF. The CDR3 DNA sequence: TGTGCCACTTCCCAGGGGGCGCGGGACACTGAAGCTTTCTTT.

The chain combines TRBV6-5 with TRBJ1-5; D perhaps matches TRBD1 (6 bases). The germline V gene encodes CDR1 MNHEY and CDR2 SVGAGI. The CDR3 runs 15 residues. Between the trimmed V and J ends, which lost 10 bases and 1 base, there was a span of 17 bases. CDR3 nucleotide sequence: TGTGCCACCACGAGGAGGGGGGGCAGCAATCAGCCCCAGCATTTT. Protein sequence: CATTRRGGSNQPQHF.

The V and J genes are TRBV10-2 and TRBJ2-5; 7 bases fit TRBD2. From germline, CDR1 is WSHSY and CDR2 SAAADI. Unmatched junction bases numbered 10, after V lost 6 bases and J lost 6 bases. This CDR3 is 14 amino acids long. CDR3 nucleotides: TGCGCCAGCAGGGGGGAGGGGTTGGGAAAGACCCAGTACTTC. As protein: CASRGEGLGKTQYF.

This chain connects TRBV5-5 to TRBJ2-1, with 8 bases that match TRBD2. Germline CDR1 and CDR2: SGHKS and YYEKEE (reference sequence). V was clipped by 0 bases and J by 5 bases; unmatched bases: 4. This CDR3 has 15 amino acids. The CDR3 nucleotides read TGTGCCAGCAGCTTGGCGCTAGCGGGTCACAATGAGCAGTTCTTC. It is translated as CASSLALAGHNEQFF.

The chain carries TRBV9 and TRBJ1-2; possible D gene TRBD1, 6 bases. The CDR3 contains 16 residues. The ends were cut back, 3 bases at V and 4 bases at J, with 19 bases in the middle. The germline V gene encodes CDR1 SGDLS and CDR2 YYNGEE. The CDR3 DNA reads as TGTGCCAGCAGCGACAGACAGGACACAGGCCCCTATGGCTACACCTTC. Translated, it gives CASSDRQDTGPYGYTF. The whole variable domain, filled in from reference TRBV9 and TRBJ1-2, reads DSGVTQTPKHLITATGQRVTLRCSPRSGDLSVYWYQQSLDQGLQFLIQYYNGEERAKGNILERFSAQQFPDLHSELNLSSLELGDSALYFCASSDRQDTGPYGYTFGSGTRLTVV.

The chain's CDR3 is CASSTPSGANVLTF. As DNA, the CDR3 is TGTGCCAGCAGTACACCCTCTGGGGCCAACGTCCTGACTTTC. The chain is built from TRBV6-5 and TRBJ2-6, with D uncertain. Per the germline V gene, CDR1 is MNHEY and CDR2 is SVGAGI. Trimming shortened V by 5 bases and J by 0 bases, and 5 bases separated the two germline ends. The CDR3 extends over 14 amino acids.

The chain couples TRBV28 to TRBJ2-1; 11 positions agree with TRBD2. Trimming took 10 bases from V and 8 from J; bases not matched to a gene: 16. Germline V CDR1 and CDR2: MDHEN, SYDVKM. The CDR3 consists of 16 residues. CDR3 sequence (DNA): TGTGCCACCACTGGGATAGCGGGAGGGCTGGGGGATGAGCAGTTCTTC. Its translation is CATTGIAGGLGDEQFF.

The chain couples TRBV6-1 to TRBJ1-6; the D gene is possibly TRBD1 (6 bases). Per the germline V gene, CDR1 is MNHNS and CDR2 is SASEGT. This CDR3 spans 16 amino acids. Trimming stripped 2 bases from V and 7 bases from J, with 15 bases between. The CDR3 region is CASSEMTGAGNSPLHF. The CDR3 DNA sequence: TGTGCCAGCAGTGAAATGACAGGAGCGGGGAATTCACCCCTCCACTTT.

The CDR3 coding sequence is TGTGCCAGCAGCCACACTAGCGGGAGCACGGATGAGCAGTTCTTC. It is translated as CASSHTSGSTDEQFF. The V gene is TRBV7-9, the J gene TRBJ2-1; 11 positions match TRBD2. There are 15 residues in the CDR3. With V trimmed by 5 bases and J by 8 bases, 8 bases remained unmatched. CDR1 and CDR2 (germline): SEHNR, FQNEAQ (reference sequence).